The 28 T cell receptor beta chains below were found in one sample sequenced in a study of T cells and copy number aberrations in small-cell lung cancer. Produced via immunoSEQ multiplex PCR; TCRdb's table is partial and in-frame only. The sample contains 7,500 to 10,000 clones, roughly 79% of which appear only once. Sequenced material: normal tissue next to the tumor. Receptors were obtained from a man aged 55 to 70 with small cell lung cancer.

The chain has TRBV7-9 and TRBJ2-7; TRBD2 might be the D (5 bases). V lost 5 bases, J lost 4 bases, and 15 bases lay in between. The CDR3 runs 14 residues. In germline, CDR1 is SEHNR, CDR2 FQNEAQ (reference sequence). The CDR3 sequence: CASSLPRETYEQYF. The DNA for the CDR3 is TGTGCCAGCAGCCTACCGAGGGAGACGTACGAGCAGTACTTC. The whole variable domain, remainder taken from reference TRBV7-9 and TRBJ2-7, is DTGVSQNPRHKITKRGQNVTFRCDPISEHNRLYWYRQTLGQGPEFLTYFQNEAQLEKSRLLSDRFSAERPKGSFSTLEIQRTEQGDSAMYLCASSLPRETYEQYFGPGTRLTVT.

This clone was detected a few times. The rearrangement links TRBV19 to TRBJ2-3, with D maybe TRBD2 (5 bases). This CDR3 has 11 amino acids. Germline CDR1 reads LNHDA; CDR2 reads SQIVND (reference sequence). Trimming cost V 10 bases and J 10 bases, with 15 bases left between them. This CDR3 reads CATAAPSAQYF. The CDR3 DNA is TGTGCCACAGCGGCCCCGAGCGCGCAGTATTTT.

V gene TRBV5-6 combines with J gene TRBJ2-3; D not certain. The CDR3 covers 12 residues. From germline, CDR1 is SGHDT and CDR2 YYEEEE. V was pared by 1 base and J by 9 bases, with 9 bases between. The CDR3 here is CASSLSPATQYF. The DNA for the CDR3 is TGTGCCAGCAGCTTGAGCCCCGCCACGCAGTATTTT.

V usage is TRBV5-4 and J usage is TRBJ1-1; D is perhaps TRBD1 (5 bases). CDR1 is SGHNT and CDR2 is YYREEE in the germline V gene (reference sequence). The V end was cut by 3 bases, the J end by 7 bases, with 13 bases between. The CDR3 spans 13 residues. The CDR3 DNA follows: TGTGCCAGCAGCTGGGGAGGGGCTTATGAAGCTTTCTTT. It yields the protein CASSWGGAYEAFF.

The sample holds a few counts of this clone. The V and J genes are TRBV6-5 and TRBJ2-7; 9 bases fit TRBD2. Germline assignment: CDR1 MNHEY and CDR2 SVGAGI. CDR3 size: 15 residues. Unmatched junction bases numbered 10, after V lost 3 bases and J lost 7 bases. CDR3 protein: CASSYSLAGVGEQYF. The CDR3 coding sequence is TGTGCCAGCAGTTATTCATTAGCGGGAGTTGGGGAGCAGTACTTC.

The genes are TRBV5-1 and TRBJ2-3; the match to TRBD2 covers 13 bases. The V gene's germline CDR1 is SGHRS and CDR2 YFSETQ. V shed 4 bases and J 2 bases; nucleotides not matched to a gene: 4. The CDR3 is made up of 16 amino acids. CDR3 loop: CASSLGLAGDTDTQYF. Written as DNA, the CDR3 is TGCGCCAGCAGCCTAGGACTAGCGGGAGACACAGATACGCAGTATTTT.

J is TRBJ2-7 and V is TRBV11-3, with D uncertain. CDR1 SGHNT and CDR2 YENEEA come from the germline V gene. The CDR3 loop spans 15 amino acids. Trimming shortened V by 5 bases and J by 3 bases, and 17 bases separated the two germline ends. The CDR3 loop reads CASSPSVQAFYEQYF. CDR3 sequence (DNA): TGTGCCAGCAGCCCCTCCGTTCAAGCCTTCTACGAGCAGTACTTC.

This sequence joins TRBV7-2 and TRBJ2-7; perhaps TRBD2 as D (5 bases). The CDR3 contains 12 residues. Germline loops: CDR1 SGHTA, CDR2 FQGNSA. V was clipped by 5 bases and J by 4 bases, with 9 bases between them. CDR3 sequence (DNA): TGTGCCAGCAGCCGCCCGGGATACGAGCAGTACTTC. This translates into CASSRPGYEQYF.

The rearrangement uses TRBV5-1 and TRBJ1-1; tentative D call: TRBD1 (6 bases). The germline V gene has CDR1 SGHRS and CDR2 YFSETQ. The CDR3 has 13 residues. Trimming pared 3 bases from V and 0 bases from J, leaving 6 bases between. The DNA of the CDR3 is TGCGCCAGCAGCTGGACAGTGAACACTGAAGCTTTCTTT. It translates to CASSWTVNTEAFF.

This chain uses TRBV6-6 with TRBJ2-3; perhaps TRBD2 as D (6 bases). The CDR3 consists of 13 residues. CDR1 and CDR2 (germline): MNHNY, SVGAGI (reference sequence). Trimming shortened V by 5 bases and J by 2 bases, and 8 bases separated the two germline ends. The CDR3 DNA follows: TGTGCCAGCAGTAGGGACTTCACAGATACGCAGTATTTT. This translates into CASSRDFTDTQYF.

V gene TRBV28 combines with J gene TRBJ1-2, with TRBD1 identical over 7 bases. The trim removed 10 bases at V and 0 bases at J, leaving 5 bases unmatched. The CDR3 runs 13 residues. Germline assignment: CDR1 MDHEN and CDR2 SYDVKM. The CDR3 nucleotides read TGTGCCAACGGAGGGGGCCCTAACTATGGCTACACCTTC. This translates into CANGGGPNYGYTF.

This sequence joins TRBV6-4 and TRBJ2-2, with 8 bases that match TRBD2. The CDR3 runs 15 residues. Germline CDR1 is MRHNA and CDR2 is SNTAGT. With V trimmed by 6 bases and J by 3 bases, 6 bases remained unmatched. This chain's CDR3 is CASSESGSDTGELFF. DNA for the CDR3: TGTGCCAGCAGCGAAAGCGGGAGTGACACCGGGGAGCTGTTTTTT.

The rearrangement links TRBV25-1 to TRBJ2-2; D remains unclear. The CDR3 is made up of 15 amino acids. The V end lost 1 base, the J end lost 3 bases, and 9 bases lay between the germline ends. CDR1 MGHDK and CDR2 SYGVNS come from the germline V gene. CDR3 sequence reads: CASSESEVDTGELFF. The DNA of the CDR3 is TGTGCCAGCAGTGAATCTGAGGTGGACACCGGGGAGCTGTTTTTT.

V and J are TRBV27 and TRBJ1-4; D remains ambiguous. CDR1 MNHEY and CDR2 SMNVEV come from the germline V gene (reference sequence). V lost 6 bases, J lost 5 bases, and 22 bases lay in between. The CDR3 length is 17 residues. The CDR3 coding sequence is TGTGCCAGCAGCCCCCGGGCCCCCTCGGCAAGGAATGAAAAACTGTTTTTT. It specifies CASSPRAPSARNEKLFF.

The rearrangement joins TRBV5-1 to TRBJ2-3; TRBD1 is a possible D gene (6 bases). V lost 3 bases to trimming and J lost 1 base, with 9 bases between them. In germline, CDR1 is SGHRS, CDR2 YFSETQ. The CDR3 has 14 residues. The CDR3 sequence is CASSWGQGTDTQYF. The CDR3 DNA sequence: TGCGCCAGCAGCTGGGGGCAGGGCACAGATACGCAGTATTTT.

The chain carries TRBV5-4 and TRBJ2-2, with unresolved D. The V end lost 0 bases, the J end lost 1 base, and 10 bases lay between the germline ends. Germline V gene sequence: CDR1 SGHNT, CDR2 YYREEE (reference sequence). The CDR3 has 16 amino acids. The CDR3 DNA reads TGTGCCAGCAGCTTGGTCTCTTGGAGGAACACCGGGGAGCTGTTTTTT. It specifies CASSLVSWRNTGELFF.

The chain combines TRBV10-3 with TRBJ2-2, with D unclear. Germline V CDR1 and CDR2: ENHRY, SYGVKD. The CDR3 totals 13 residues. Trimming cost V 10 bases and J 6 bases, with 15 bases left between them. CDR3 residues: CATMGPAAGELFF. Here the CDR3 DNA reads TGTGCCACAATGGGCCCAGCAGCCGGGGAGCTGTTTTTT.

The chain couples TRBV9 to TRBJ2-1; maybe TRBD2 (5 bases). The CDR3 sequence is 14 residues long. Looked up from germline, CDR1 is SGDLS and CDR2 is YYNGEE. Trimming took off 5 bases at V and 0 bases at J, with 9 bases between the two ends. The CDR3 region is CASSQGSSYNEQFF. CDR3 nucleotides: TGTGCCAGCAGTCAAGGGAGCTCCTACAATGAGCAGTTCTTC.

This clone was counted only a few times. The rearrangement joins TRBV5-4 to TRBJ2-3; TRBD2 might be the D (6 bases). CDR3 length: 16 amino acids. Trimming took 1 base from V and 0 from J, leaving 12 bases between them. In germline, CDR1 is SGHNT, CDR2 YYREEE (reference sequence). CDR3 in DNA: TGTGCCAGCAGCTTGTCTAGCGCAACTAGCACAGATACGCAGTATTTT. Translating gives CASSLSSATSTDTQYF. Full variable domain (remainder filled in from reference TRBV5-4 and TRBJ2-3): ETGVTQSPTHLIKTRGQQVTLRCSSQSGHNTVSWYQQALGQGPQFIFQYYREEENGRGNFPPRFSGLQFPNYSSELNVNALELDDSALYLCASSLSSATSTDTQYFGPGTRLTVL.

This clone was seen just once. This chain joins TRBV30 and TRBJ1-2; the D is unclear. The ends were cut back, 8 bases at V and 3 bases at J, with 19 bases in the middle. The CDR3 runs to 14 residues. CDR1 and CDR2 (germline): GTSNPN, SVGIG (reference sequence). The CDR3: CAVVSRQIDYGYTF. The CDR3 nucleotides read TGTGCCGTCGTTTCCCGCCAGATTGACTATGGCTACACCTTC.

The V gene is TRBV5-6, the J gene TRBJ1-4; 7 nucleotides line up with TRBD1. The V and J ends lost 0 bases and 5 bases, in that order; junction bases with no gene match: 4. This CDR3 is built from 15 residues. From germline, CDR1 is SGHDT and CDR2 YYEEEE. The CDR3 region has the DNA TGTGCCAGCAGCTTGGCGGGACAGACAAATGAAAAACTGTTTTTT. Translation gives CASSLAGQTNEKLFF.

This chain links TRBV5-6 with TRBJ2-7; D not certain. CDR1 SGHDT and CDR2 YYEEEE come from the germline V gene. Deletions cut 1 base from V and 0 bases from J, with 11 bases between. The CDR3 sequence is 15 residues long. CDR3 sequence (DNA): TGTGCCAGCAGCTTGTATAACGGATTCTCCTACGAGCAGTACTTC. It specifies CASSLYNGFSYEQYF.

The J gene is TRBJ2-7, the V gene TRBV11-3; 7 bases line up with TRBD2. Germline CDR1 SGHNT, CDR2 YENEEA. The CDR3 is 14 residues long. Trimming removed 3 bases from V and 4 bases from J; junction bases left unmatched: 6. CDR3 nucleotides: TGTGCCAGCAGCTTCGGCGGGAGTCGGTACGAGCAGTACTTC. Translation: CASSFGGSRYEQYF.

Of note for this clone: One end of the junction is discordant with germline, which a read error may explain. DNA of the CDR3: TGTGTCAGTAGTACTGGGACAGGGGGCCGCGAGCAGTACTTC. Protein: CVSSTGTGGREQYF. The chain couples TRBV19 to TRBJ2-7; 12 bases map to TRBD1. Germline CDR1 and CDR2: LNHDA and SQIVND (reference sequence). The CDR3 spans 14 residues. Looking up the rest from reference TRBV19 and TRBJ2-7 gives the full variable domain: DGGITQSPKYLFRKEGQNVTLSCEQNLNHDAMYWYRQDPGQGLRLIYYSQIVNDFQKGDIAEGYSVSREKKESFPLTVTSAQKNPTAFYLCVSSTGTGGREQYFGPGTRLTVT.

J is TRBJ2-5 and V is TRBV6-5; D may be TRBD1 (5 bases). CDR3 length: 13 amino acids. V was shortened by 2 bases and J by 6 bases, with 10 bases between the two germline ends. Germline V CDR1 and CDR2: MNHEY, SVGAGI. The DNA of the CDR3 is TGTGCCAGCAGTTACGGATGGGGCCAGACCCAGTACTTC. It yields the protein CASSYGWGQTQYF.

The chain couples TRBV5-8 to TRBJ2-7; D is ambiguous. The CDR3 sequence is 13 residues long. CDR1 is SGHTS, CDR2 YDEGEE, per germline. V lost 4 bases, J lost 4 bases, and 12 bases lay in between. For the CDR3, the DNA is TGTGCCAGCAGCCCCAGTGTAGTATACGAGCAGTACTTC. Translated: CASSPSVVYEQYF.

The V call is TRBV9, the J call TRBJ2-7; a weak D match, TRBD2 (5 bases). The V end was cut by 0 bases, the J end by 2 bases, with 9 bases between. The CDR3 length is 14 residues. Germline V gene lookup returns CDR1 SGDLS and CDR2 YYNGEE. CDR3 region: CASSVEEGPYEQYF. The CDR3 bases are TGTGCCAGCAGCGTAGAAGAGGGCCCCTACGAGCAGTACTTC.

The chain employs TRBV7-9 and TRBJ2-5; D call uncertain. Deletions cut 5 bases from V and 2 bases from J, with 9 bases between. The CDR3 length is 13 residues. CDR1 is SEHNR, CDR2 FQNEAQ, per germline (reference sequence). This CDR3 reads CASSRTMQETQYF. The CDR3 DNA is TGTGCCAGCAGCCGCACCATGCAAGAGACCCAGTACTTC.